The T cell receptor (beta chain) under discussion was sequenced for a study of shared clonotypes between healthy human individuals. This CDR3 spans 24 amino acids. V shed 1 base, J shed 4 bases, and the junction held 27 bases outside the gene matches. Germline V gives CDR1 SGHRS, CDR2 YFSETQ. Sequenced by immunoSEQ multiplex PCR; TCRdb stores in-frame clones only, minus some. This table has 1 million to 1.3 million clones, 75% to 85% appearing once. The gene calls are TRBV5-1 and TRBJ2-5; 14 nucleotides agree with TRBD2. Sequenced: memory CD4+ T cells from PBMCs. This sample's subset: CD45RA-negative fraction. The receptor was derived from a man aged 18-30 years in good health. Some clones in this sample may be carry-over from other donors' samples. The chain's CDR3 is CASSLLWDRGAGLAGVGPLETQYF. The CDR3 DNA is TGCGCCAGCAGCTTGCTGTGGGACAGGGGAGCGGGACTAGCGGGAGTCGGTCCCCTAGAGACCCAGTACTTC. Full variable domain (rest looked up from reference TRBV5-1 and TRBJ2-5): KAGVTQTPRYLIKTRGQQVTLSCSPISGHRSVSWYQQTPGQGLQFLFEYFSETQRNKGNFPGRFSGRQFSNSRSEMNVSTLELGDSALYLCASSLLWDRGAGLAGVGPLETQYFGPGTRLLVL.